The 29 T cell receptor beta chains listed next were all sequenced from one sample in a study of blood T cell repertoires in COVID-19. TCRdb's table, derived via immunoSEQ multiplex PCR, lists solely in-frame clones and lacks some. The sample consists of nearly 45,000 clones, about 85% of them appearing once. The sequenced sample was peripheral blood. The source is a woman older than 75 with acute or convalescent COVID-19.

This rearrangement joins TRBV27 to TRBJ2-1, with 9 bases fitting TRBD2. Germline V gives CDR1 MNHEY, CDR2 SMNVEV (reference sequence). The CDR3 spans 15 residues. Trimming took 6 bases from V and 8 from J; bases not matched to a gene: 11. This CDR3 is CASRILTSGRDEQFF. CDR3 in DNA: TGTGCCAGCAGGATCTTGACTAGCGGCCGCGATGAGCAGTTCTTC.

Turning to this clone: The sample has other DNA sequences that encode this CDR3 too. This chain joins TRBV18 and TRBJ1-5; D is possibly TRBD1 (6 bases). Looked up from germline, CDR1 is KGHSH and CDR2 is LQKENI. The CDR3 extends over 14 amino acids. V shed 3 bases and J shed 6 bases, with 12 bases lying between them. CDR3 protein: CASSPGGGGQPQHF. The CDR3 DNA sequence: TGTGCCAGCTCACCCGGTGGGGGCGGTCAGCCCCAGCATTTT.

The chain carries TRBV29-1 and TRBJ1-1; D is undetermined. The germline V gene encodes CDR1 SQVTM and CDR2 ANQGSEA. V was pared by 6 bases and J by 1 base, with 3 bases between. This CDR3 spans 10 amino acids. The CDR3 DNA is TGCAGCGTCAAGAACACTGAAGCTTTCTTT. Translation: CSVKNTEAFF.

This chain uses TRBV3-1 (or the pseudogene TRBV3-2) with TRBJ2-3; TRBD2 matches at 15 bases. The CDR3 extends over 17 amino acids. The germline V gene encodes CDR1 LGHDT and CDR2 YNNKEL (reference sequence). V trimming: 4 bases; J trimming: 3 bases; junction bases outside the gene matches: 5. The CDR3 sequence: CASSPGLAGGPTDTQYF. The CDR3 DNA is TGTGCCAGCAGCCCCGGACTAGCGGGAGGGCCGACAGATACGCAGTATTTT.

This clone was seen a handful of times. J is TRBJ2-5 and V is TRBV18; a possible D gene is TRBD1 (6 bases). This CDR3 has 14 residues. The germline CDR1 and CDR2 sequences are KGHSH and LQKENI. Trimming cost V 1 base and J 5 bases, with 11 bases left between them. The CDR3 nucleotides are TGTGCCAGCTCACCACTTCCTCAGGGGGAGACCCAGTACTTC. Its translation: CASSPLPQGETQYF.

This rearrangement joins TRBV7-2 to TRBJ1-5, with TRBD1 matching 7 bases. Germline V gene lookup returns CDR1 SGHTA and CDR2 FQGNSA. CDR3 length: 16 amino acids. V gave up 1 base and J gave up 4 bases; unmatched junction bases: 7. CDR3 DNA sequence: TGTGCCAGCAGCTTAGGTCCAGGGGGTGGTAATCAGCCCCAGCATTTT. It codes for CASSLGPGGGNQPQHF.

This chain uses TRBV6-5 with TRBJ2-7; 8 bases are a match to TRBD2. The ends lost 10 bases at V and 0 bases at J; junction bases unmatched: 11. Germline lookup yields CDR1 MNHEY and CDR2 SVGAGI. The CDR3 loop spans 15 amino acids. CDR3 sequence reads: CATGAGGTSSYEQYF. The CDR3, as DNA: TGTGCCACCGGGGCGGGAGGCACCAGCTCCTACGAGCAGTACTTC.

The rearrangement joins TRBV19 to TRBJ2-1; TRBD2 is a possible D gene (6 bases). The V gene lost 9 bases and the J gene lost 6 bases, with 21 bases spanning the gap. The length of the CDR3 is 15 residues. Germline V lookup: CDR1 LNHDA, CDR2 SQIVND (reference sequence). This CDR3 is CASQELGGRGNEQFF. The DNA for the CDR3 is TGTGCCAGCCAAGAGTTGGGGGGACGTGGCAATGAGCAGTTCTTC.

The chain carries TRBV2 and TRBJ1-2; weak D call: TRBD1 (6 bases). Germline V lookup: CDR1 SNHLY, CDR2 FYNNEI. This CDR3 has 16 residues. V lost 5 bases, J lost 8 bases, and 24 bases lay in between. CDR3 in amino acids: CASSLKPTGSLSGYTF. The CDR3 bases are TGTGCCAGCAGTCTAAAACCGACAGGTTCTTTATCGGGCTACACCTTC.

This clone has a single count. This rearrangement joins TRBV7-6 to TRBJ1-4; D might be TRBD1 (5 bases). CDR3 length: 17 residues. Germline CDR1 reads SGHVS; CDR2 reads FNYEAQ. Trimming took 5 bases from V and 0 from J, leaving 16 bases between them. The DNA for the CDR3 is TGTGCCAGCAGCCCCCACCAGGGTCTGGCAACTAATGAAAAACTGTTTTTT. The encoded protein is CASSPHQGLATNEKLFF.

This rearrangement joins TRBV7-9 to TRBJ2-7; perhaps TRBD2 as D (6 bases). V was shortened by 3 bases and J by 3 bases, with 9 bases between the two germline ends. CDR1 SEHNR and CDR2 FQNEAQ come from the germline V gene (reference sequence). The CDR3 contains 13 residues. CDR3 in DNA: TGTGCCAGCAGCTTCGGAGGGGACTACGAGCAGTACTTC. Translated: CASSFGGDYEQYF.

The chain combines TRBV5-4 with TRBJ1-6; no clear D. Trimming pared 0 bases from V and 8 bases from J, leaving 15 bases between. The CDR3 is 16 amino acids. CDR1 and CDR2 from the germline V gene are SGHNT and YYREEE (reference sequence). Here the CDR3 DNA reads TGTGCCAGCAGCTTGGCGGTTTCGGAGGGATATTCACCCCTCCACTTT. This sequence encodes CASSLAVSEGYSPLHF.

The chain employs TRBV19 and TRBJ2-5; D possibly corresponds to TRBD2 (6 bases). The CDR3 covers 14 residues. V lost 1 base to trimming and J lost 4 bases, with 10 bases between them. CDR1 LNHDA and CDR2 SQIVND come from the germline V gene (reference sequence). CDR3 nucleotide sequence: TGTGCCAGTAGTATAGGTTCGGGGGTAGAGACCCAGTACTTC. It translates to CASSIGSGVETQYF.

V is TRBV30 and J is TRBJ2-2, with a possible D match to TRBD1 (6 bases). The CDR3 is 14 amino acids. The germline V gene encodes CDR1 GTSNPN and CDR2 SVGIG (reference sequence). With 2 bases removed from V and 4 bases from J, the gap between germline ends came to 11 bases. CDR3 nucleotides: TGTGCCTGGAGTCAAACAGGGATCACCGGGGAGCTGTTTTTT. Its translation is CAWSQTGITGELFF.

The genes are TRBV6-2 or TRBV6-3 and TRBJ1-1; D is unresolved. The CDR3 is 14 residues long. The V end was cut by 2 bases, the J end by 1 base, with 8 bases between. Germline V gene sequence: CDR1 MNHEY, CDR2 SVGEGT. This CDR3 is CASSYNSPNTEAFF. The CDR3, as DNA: TGTGCCAGCAGTTACAACAGTCCGAACACTGAAGCTTTCTTT.

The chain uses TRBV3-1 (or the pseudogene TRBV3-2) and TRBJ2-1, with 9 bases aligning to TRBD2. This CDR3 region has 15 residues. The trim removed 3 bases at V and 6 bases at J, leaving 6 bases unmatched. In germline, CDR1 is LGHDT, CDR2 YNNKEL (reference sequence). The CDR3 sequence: CASSHWREGSNEQFF. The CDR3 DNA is TGTGCCAGCAGCCATTGGCGGGAGGGGAGCAATGAGCAGTTCTTC.

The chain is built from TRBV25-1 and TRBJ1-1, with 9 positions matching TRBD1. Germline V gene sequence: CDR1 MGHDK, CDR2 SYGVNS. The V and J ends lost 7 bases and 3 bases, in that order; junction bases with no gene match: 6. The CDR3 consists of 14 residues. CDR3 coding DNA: TGTGCCAGCACCCAGACAGGGGGGGACACTGAAGCTTTCTTT. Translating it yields CASTQTGGDTEAFF.

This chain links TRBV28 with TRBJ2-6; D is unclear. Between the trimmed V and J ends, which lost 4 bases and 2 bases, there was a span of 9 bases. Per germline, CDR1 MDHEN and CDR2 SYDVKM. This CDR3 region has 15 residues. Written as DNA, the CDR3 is TGTGCCAGCAGTTCTTTCTCTGCTGGGGCCAACGTCCTGACTTTC. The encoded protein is CASSSFSAGANVLTF.

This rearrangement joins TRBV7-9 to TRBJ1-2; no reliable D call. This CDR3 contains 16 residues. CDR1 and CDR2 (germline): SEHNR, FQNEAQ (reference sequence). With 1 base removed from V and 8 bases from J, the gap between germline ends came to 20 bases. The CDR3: CASSLGILSNGGGYTF. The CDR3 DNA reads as TGTGCCAGCAGCTTAGGGATTTTGTCTAACGGAGGAGGCTACACCTTC.

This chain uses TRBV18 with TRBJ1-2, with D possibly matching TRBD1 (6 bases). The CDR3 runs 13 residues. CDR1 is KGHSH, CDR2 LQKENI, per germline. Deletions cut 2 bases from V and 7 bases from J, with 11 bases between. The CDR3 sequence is CASSPEQGFGYTF. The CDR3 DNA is TGTGCCAGCTCACCAGAACAGGGCTTTGGCTACACCTTC. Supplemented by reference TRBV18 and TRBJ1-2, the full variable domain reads NAGVMQNPRHLVRRRGQEARLRCSPMKGHSHVYWYRQLPEEGLKFMVYLQKENIIDESGMPKERFSAEFPKEGPSILRIQQVVRGDSAAYFCASSPEQGFGYTFGSGTRLTVV.

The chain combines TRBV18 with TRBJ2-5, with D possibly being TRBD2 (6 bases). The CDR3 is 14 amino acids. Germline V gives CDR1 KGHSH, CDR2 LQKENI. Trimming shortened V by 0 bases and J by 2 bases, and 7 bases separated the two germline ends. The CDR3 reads CASSPPGLQETQYF. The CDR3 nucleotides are TGTGCCAGCTCACCACCGGGACTGCAAGAGACCCAGTACTTC.

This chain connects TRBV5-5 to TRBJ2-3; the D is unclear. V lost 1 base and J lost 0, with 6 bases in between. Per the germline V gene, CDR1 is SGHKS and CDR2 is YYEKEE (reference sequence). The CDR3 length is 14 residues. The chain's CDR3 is CASSLWRSTDTQYF. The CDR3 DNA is TGTGCCAGCAGCTTGTGGCGGAGCACAGATACGCAGTATTTT.

This CDR3 reads CAISDPTSGIYTEAFF. CDR3 sequence (DNA): TGTGCCATCAGTGACCCAACTAGCGGGATTTACACTGAAGCTTTCTTT. V and J are TRBV10-3 and TRBJ1-1; D not resolved. Deletions cut 3 bases from V and 3 bases from J, with 17 bases between. The CDR3 length is 16 residues. Germline-derived CDR1 and CDR2 are ENHRY and SYGVKD.

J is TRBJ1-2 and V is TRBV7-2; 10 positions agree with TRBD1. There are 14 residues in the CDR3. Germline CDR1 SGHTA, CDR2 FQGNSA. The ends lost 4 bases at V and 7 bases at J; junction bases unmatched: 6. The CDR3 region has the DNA TGTGCCAGCAGCTCTCGTGGACAGGGGGGTGGCTACACCTTC. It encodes CASSSRGQGGGYTF.

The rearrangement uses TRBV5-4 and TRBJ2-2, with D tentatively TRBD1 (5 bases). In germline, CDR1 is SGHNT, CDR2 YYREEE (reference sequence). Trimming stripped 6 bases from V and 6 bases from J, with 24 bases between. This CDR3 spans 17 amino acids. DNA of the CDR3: TGTGCCAGCACCCCCGGGCAGGGTAAAGTCGGCGCCGGGGAGCTGTTTTTT. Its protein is CASTPGQGKVGAGELFF. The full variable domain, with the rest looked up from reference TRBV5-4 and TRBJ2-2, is ETGVTQSPTHLIKTRGQQVTLRCSSQSGHNTVSWYQQALGQGPQFIFQYYREEENGRGNFPPRFSGLQFPNYSSELNVNALELDDSALYLCASTPGQGKVGAGELFFGEGSRLTVL.

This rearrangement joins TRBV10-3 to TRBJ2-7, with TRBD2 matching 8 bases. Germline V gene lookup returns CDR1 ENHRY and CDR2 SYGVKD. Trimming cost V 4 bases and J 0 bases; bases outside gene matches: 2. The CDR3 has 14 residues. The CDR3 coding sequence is TGTGCCATCAGTGCGGGACTAGACTCCTACGAGCAGTACTTC. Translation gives CAISAGLDSYEQYF.

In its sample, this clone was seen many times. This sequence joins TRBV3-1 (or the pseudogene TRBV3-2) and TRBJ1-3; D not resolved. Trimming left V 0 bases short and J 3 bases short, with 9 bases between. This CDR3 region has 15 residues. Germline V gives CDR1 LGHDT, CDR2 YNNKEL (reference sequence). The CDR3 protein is CASSQDTGDGNTIYF. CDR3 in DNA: TGTGCCAGCAGCCAAGATACCGGGGATGGAAACACCATATATTTT.

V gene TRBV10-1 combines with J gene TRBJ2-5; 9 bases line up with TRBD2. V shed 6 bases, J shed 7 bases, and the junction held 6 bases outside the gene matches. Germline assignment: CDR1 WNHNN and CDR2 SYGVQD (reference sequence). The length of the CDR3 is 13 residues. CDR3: CASRSSGSGTQYF. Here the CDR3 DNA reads TGCGCCAGCAGAAGTAGCGGGAGCGGGACCCAGTACTTC.

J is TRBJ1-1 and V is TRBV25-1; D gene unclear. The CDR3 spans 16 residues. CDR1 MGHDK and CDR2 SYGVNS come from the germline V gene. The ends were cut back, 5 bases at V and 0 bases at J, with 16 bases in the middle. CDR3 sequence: CASSINERLMNTEAFF. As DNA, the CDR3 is TGTGCCAGCAGTATAAATGAGCGCCTCATGAACACTGAAGCTTTCTTT.